This passage covers 19 T cell receptor beta chains from one sample sequenced in a study of cytomegalovirus exposure and HLA in healthy donors. The PCR had 60 Vbeta and 13 Jbeta primers. The table came from immunoSEQ multiplex PCR; TCRdb's copy has only in-frame clones and leaves some out. The table shows just over 150,000 clones, with more than 75% occurring only once. The sample comprised PBMCs. Every receptor here comes from a man aged 18-30 years in good health and CMV-seropositive.

The chain uses TRBV10-3 and TRBJ2-5; TRBD1 matches 7 bases. CDR1 ENHRY and CDR2 SYGVKD come from the germline V gene. The V and J ends lost 7 bases and 2 bases, in that order; junction bases with no gene match: 4. This CDR3 spans 13 amino acids. CDR3 sequence reads: CAIKGTAQETQYF. The CDR3 region has the DNA TGTGCCATCAAGGGGACAGCACAAGAGACCCAGTACTTC.

CDR3 amino acids: CASSIGRLYEQYF. In DNA, the CDR3 is TGTGCCAGTAGTATAGGGAGGTTGTACGAGCAGTACTTC. The V call is TRBV19, the J call TRBJ2-7; perhaps TRBD2 as D (5 bases). The V gene lost 1 base and the J gene lost 4 bases, with 8 bases spanning the gap. The germline gives CDR1 LNHDA, CDR2 SQIVND (reference sequence). The CDR3 is 13 amino acids.

To note about this clone: Other DNA sequences in this sample translate to the same CDR3. V is TRBV5-1 and J is TRBJ1-1, with D unresolved. Germline CDR1 SGHRS, CDR2 YFSETQ. The V gene lost 0 bases and the J gene lost 1 base, with 7 bases spanning the gap. CDR3 size: 14 residues. CDR3 protein: CASSLEGGNTEAFF. CDR3 bases: TGCGCCAGCAGCTTGGAGGGAGGGAACACTGAAGCTTTCTTT.

The chain combines TRBV5-1 with TRBJ1-1; TRBD1 aligns across 9 bases. V was pared by 3 bases and J by 1 base, with 4 bases of the junction left unmatched. The CDR3 is 15 amino acids. Germline CDR1 is SGHRS and CDR2 is YFSETQ. The CDR3 DNA reads as TGCGCCAGCAGCTCGCCGGGACAGGGGAACACTGAAGCTTTCTTT. Amino acid sequence: CASSSPGQGNTEAFF.

The rearrangement links TRBV18 to TRBJ1-1; D uncertain. The V and J ends lost 2 bases and 4 bases respectively, with 14 bases between them. Germline-derived CDR1 and CDR2 are KGHSH and LQKENI. The CDR3 contains 15 residues. As DNA, the CDR3 is TGTGCCAGCTCACCAGAGGTAACGGGAACCACTGAAGCTTTCTTT. It codes for CASSPEVTGTTEAFF. The full variable domain, with the rest looked up from reference TRBV18 and TRBJ1-1, is NAGVMQNPRHLVRRRGQEARLRCSPMKGHSHVYWYRQLPEEGLKFMVYLQKENIIDESGMPKERFSAEFPKEGPSILRIQQVVRGDSAAYFCASSPEVTGTTEAFFGQGTRLTVV.

The V call is TRBV15, the J call TRBJ1-1, with D unclear. The CDR3 is made up of 14 amino acids. Deletions cut 3 bases from V and 3 bases from J, with 11 bases between. Germline lookup yields CDR1 LNHNV and CDR2 YYDKDF (reference sequence). CDR3 bases: TGTGCCACCAGCAGGAAGTTCGCGGACACTGAAGCTTTCTTT. Protein sequence: CATSRKFADTEAFF.

The V and J genes are TRBV4-2 and TRBJ2-1; TRBD2 might be the D (6 bases). Germline V gives CDR1 LGHNA, CDR2 YNFKEQ. CDR3 length: 14 residues. V lost 3 bases to trimming and J lost 7 bases, with 13 bases between them. CDR3 sequence: CASSQAGLANEQFF. CDR3 coding DNA: TGTGCCAGCAGCCAGGCGGGACTCGCAAATGAGCAGTTCTTC.

Only a few counts were recorded for this clone. The gene calls are TRBV4-1 and TRBJ1-2, with D perhaps matching TRBD1 (5 bases). This CDR3 has 16 residues. Looked up from germline, CDR1 is MGHRA and CDR2 is YSYEKL. Trimming removed 0 bases from V and 3 bases from J, with 14 bases in between. CDR3 sequence reads: CASSQDLGRRDYGYTF. The CDR3 region has the DNA TGCGCCAGCAGCCAAGATCTGGGGCGGAGGGACTATGGCTACACCTTC.

The chain couples TRBV29-1 to TRBJ2-6; no clear D. V dropped 6 bases and J dropped 4 bases, with 10 bases sitting between them. The CDR3 has 13 residues. Germline V lookup: CDR1 SQVTM, CDR2 ANQGSEA. The CDR3 nucleotides read TGCAGCGTGGTCAGTTCCGGGGCCAACGTCCTGACTTTC. Encoded protein: CSVVSSGANVLTF.

J is TRBJ1-1 and V is TRBV7-9; weak D call: TRBD1 (6 bases). The CDR3 contains 16 residues. Trimming removed 3 bases from V and 1 base from J, with 15 bases in between. Germline CDR1 and CDR2: SEHNR and FQNEAQ (reference sequence). The CDR3 nucleotides read TGTGCCAGCAGCTTCCAATCGGACAGAAAGAACACTGAAGCTTTCTTT. Encoded protein: CASSFQSDRKNTEAFF.

This clone was found a few times. The chain recombines TRBV5-6 with TRBJ1-2; possible D gene TRBD1, 5 bases. This CDR3 is 13 amino acids long. Looked up from germline, CDR1 is SGHDT and CDR2 is YYEEEE. V was trimmed by 1 base and J by 8 bases, leaving 12 bases between them. CDR3 region: CASSLISGGGYTF. The CDR3 DNA reads as TGTGCCAGCAGCTTGATATCCGGGGGAGGCTACACCTTC.

This chain connects TRBV19 to TRBJ2-1, with 9 bases lining up with TRBD1. The CDR3 extends over 12 amino acids. Per the germline V gene, CDR1 is LNHDA and CDR2 is SQIVND (reference sequence). Trimming removed 4 bases from V and 14 bases from J; junction bases left unmatched: 6. In DNA form, the CDR3 reads TGTGCCAGTAGTAAAGACAGGGGGGAGAAGTTCTTC. Its protein is CASSKDRGEKFF.

V and J are TRBV7-2 and TRBJ2-2, with 11 bases lining up with TRBD2. Looked up from germline, CDR1 is SGHTA and CDR2 is FQGNSA. With 5 bases clipped from V and 7 bases from J, the junction kept 12 bases outside the gene matches. This CDR3 spans 17 amino acids. For the CDR3, the DNA is TGTGCCAGCAGCCCACCGGGGCTAGCGGGGGGCGGCGGGGAGCTGTTTTTT. Translation gives CASSPPGLAGGGGELFF.

This clone has more than one count but fewer than ten. The chain joins TRBV11-2 to TRBJ2-2, with 15 bases lining up with TRBD2. This CDR3 spans 16 amino acids. The V segment lost 5 bases and the J segment 6 bases; nucleotides outside the gene matches: 4. From germline, CDR1 is SGHAT and CDR2 FQNNGV. In DNA form, the CDR3 reads TGTGCCAGCAGCGGGGGACTAGCGGGGGGATCCGGGGAGCTGTTTTTT. It codes for CASSGGLAGGSGELFF. The full variable domain, with the rest looked up from reference TRBV11-2 and TRBJ2-2, is EAGVAQSPRYKIIEKRQSVAFWCNPISGHATLYWYQQILGQGPKLLIQFQNNGVVDDSQLPKDRFSAERLKGVDSTLKIQPAKLEDSAVYLCASSGGLAGGSGELFFGEGSRLTVL.

The chain combines TRBV11-3 with TRBJ2-3; D is perhaps TRBD2 (7 bases). Per germline, CDR1 SGHNT and CDR2 YENEEA. The CDR3 is 17 residues long. V was trimmed by 0 bases and J by 2 bases, leaving 15 bases between them. This chain's CDR3 is CASSLDSRGADTDTQYF. The DNA of the CDR3 is TGTGCCAGCAGCTTAGATTCTCGGGGGGCTGACACAGATACGCAGTATTTT.

This chain uses TRBV7-6 with TRBJ2-7; a weak D match, TRBD1 (5 bases). This CDR3 spans 16 amino acids. Trimming took 1 base from V and 2 from J, leaving 15 bases between them. In germline, CDR1 is SGHVS, CDR2 FNYEAQ. As DNA, the CDR3 is TGTGCCAGCAGCTTAGGGCGACAGCTAGACCCCTACGAGCAGTACTTC. This encodes CASSLGRQLDPYEQYF.

This clone was counted between two and nine times. This sequence joins TRBV6-5 and TRBJ2-5; 8 nucleotides agree with TRBD1. The end of the DNA fits TRBJ2-7 better, so the J call may be wrong. Germline V gene sequence: CDR1 MNHEY, CDR2 SVGAGI. CDR3 size: 14 residues. This CDR3 is CASSKGQGAYEQYF. The CDR3 region has the DNA TGTGCCAGCAGTAAAGGACAGGGAGCCTACGAGCAGTACTTC.

This chain links TRBV4-3 with TRBJ1-5, with 8 bases that match TRBD1. Losses at the gene ends were 1 base for V and 1 base for J; bases not matched to a gene: 0. The CDR3 is made up of 15 amino acids. CDR1 and CDR2 from the germline V gene are LGHNA and YSLEER. CDR3 in amino acids: CASSQGQGSNQPQHF. CDR3 in DNA: TGCGCCAGCAGCCAAGGACAGGGGAGCAATCAGCCCCAGCATTTT.

The rearrangement joins TRBV6-6 to TRBJ1-2; D ambiguous. CDR3 length equals 13 residues. In germline, CDR1 is MNHNY, CDR2 SVGAGI (reference sequence). The V gene lost 4 bases and the J gene lost 2 bases, with 8 bases spanning the gap. The CDR3 DNA is TGTGCCAGCAGTTCGAGAGCCAACTATGGCTACACCTTC. Its protein product is CASSSRANYGYTF.